This TCR beta chain was captured in a study of T cells of healthy individuals. Trimming took off 4 bases at V and 5 bases at J, with 11 bases between the two ends. The CDR3 length is 13 residues. CDR1 is MNHEY and CDR2 is SVGEGT in the germline V gene. TCRdb called the 5' RACE reads again in MiXCR, with one record for every CDR3 protein. This repertoire shows around 98,000 distinct CDR3 sequences, approximately 16% found once; its top ten account for 6.2%. This TCR came from a human donor in good health. V gene TRBV6-2 or TRBV6-3 combines with J gene TRBJ2-5; tentatively, D is TRBD1 or TRBD2 (5 bases each). The CDR3 loop is CASSLWGKETQYF. The DNA of the CDR3 is TGTGCCAGCAGTTTATGGGGGAAGGAGACCCAGTACTTC.